This T cell receptor beta chain was sequenced in a study of PD-L1 blockade in urothelial cancer. The wider study: Atezolizumab was started by patients around 2014 at 1,200 mg intravenously every 3 weeks. Chemotherapy regimens numbering 0 to 3 had been given to patients. T cell content in blood samples showed a median of 141,255.

Generated by immunoSEQ multiplex PCR, the TCRdb table keeps only in-frame clones and is missing some. The sample shows about 63,000 clones, about 86% of them seen only once. The CDR3 sequence is 17 residues long. Trimming stripped 0 bases from V and 0 bases from J, with 14 bases between. CDR1 and CDR2 (germline): SGHRS, YFSETQ. This clone was seen just once. Time point here: pretreatment peripheral blood. Between 1 and 8 samples, pretreatment and on-treatment, were given by each patient. The specimen was PBMCs, collected around atezolizumab (anti-PD-L1) treatment. The chain combines TRBV5-1 with TRBJ2-3; weak D call: TRBD1 (6 bases). The receptor was isolated from a man aged 70 or older with urothelial cancer. CDR3 coding DNA: TGCGCCAGCAGCTTGGGGGGGCATCGCCCTAGCACAGATACGCAGTATTTT. Translating it yields CASSLGGHRPSTDTQYF.